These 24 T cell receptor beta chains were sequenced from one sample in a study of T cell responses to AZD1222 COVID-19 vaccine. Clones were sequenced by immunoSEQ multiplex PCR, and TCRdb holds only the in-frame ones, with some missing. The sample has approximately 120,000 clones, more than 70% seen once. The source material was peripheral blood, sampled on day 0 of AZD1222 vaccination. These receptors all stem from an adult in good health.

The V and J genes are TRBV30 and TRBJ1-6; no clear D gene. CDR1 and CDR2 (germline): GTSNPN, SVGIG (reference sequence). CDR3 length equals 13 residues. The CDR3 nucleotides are TGTGCAGGGTGCGGCGAACATAATTCACCCCTCCACTTT. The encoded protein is CAGCGEHNSPLHF.

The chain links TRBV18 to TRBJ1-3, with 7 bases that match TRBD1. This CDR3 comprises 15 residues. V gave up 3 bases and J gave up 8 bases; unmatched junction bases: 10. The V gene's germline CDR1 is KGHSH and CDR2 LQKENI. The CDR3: CASSPPRTGGYTIYF. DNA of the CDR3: TGTGCCAGCTCACCCCCTAGGACAGGAGGCTACACCATATATTTT. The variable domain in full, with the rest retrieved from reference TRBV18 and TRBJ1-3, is NAGVMQNPRHLVRRRGQEARLRCSPMKGHSHVYWYRQLPEEGLKFMVYLQKENIIDESGMPKERFSAEFPKEGPSILRIQQVVRGDSAAYFCASSPPRTGGYTIYFGEGSWLTVV.

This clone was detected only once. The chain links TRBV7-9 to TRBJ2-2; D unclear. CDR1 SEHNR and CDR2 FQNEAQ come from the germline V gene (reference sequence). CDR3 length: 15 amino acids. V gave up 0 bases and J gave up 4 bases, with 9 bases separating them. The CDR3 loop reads CASSLALTVTGELFF. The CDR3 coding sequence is TGTGCCAGCAGCTTAGCGTTGACGGTCACCGGGGAGCTGTTTTTT.

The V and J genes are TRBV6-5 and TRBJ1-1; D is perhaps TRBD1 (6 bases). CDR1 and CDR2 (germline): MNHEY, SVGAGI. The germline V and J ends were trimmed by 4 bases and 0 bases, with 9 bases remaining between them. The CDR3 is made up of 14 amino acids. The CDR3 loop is CASSFDRMNTEAFF. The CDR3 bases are TGTGCCAGCAGTTTCGACAGGATGAACACTGAAGCTTTCTTT.

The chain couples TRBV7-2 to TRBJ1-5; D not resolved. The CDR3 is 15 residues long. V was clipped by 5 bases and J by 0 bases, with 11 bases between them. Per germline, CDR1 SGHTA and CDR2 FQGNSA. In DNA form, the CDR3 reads TGTGCCAGCAGCCCCGGAGCCCATAGCAATCAGCCCCAGCATTTT. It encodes CASSPGAHSNQPQHF.

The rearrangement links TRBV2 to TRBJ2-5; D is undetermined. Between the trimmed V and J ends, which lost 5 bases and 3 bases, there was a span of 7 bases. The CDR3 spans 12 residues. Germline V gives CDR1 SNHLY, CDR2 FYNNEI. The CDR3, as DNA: TGTGCCAGCAGTCTGGTTGAAGAGACCCAGTACTTC. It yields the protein CASSLVEETQYF.

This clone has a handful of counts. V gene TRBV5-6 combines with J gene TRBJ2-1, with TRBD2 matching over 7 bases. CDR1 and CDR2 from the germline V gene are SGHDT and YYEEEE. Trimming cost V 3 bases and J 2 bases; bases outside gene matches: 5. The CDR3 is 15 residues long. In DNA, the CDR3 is TGTGCCAGCAGCTCCCTAGCGGTTGCCTACAATGAGCAGTTCTTC. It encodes CASSSLAVAYNEQFF.

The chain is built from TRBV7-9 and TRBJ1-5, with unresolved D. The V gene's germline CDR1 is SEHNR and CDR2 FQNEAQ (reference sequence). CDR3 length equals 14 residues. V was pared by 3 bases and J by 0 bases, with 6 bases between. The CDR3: CASSLGYSNQPQHF. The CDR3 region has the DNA TGTGCCAGCAGCTTGGGGTATAGCAATCAGCCCCAGCATTTT. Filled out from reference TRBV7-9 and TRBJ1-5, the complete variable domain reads DTGVSQNPRHKITKRGQNVTFRCDPISEHNRLYWYRQTLGQGPEFLTYFQNEAQLEKSRLLSDRFSAERPKGSFSTLEIQRTEQGDSAMYLCASSLGYSNQPQHFGDGTRLSIL.

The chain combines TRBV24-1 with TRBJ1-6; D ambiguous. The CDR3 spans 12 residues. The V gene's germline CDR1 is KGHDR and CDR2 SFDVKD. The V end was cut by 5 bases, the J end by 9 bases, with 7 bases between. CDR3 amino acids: CATSAVGSPLHF. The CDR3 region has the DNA TGTGCCACCAGTGCGGTGGGTTCACCCCTCCACTTT.

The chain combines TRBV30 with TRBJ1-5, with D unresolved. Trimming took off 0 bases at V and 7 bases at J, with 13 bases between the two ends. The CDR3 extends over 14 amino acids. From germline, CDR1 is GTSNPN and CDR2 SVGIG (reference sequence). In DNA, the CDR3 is TGTGCCTGGAGTGTAGTGGGCGCGGGGCAGCCCCAGCATTTT. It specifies CAWSVVGAGQPQHF. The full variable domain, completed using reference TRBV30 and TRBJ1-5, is SQTIHQWPATLVQPVGSPLSLECTVEGTSNPNLYWYRQAAGRGLQLLFYSVGIGQISSEVPQNLSASRPQDRQFILSSKKLLLSDSGFYLCAWSVVGAGQPQHFGDGTRLSIL.

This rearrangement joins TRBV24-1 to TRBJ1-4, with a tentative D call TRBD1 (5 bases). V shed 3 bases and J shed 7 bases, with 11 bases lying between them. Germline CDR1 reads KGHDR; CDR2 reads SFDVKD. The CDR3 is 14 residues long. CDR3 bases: TGTGCCACCAGTGATCCAGGGAAGGGTGAAAAACTGTTTTTT. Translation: CATSDPGKGEKLFF.

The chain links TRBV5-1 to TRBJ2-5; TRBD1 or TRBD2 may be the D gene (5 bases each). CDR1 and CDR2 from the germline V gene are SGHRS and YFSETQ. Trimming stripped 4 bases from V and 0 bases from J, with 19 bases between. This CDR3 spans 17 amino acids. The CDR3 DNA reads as TGCGCCAGCAGCCCCGGGGTCGACAGCCACGACCAAGAGACCCAGTACTTC. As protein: CASSPGVDSHDQETQYF.

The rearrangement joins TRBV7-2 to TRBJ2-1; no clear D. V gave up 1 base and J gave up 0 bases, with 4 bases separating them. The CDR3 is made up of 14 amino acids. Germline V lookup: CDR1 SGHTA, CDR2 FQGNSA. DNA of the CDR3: TGTGCCAGCAGCTTAGACAGCTCCTACAATGAGCAGTTCTTC. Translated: CASSLDSSYNEQFF.

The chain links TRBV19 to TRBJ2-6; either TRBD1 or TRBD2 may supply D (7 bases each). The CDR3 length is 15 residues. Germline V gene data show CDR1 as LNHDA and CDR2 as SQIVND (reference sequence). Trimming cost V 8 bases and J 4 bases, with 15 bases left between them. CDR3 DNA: TGTGCCAGTCGACAGGGAGGGTCCGGGGCCAACGTCCTGACTTTC. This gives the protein CASRQGGSGANVLTF.

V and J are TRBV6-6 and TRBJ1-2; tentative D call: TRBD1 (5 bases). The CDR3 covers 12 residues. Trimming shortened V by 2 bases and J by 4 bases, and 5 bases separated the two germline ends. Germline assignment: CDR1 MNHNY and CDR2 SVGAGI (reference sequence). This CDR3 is CASSYDSYGYTF. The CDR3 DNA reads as TGTGCCAGCAGTTACGACAGCTATGGCTACACCTTC.

The CDR3 is CASSSNRGTNTEAFF. DNA for the CDR3: TGCGCCAGCAGCTCCAACAGGGGGACGAACACTGAAGCTTTCTTT. This chain connects TRBV5-1 to TRBJ1-1; 8 bases map to TRBD1. J gave up 1 base and V 3 bases, and 5 bases lay outside the gene matches. There are 15 residues in the CDR3. Germline V gene lookup returns CDR1 SGHRS and CDR2 YFSETQ.

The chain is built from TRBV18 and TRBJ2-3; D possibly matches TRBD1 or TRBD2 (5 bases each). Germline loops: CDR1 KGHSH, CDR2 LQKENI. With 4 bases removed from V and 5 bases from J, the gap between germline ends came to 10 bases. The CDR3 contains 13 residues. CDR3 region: CASSRDPQDTQYF. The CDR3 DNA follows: TGTGCCAGCTCACGGGACCCACAAGATACGCAGTATTTT.

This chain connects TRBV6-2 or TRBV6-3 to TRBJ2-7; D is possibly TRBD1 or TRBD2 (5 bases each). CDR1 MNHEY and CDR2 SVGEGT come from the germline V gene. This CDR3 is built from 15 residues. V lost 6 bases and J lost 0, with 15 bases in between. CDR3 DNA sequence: TGTGCCAGCAGCCGGACGGGGCGGAGCTCCTACGAGCAGTACTTC. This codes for CASSRTGRSSYEQYF.

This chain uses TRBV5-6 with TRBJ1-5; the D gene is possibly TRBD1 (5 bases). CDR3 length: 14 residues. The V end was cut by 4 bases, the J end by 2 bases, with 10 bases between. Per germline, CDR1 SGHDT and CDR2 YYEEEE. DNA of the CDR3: TGTGCCAGCAGCGGGGCTTTAGGCAATCAGCCCCAGCATTTT. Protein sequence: CASSGALGNQPQHF.

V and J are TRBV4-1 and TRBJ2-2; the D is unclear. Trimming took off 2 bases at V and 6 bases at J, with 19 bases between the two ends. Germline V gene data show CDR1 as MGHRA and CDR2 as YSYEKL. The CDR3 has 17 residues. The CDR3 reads CASSQYPQTNGAGELFF. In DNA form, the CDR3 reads TGCGCCAGCAGCCAATATCCCCAGACAAATGGCGCCGGGGAGCTGTTTTTT.

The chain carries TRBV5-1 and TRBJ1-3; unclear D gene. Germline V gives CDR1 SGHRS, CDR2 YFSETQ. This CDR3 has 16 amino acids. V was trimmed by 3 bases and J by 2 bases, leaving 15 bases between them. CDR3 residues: CASSSPDPSAGNTIYF. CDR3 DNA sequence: TGCGCCAGCAGCTCGCCGGACCCATCGGCTGGAAACACCATATATTTT.

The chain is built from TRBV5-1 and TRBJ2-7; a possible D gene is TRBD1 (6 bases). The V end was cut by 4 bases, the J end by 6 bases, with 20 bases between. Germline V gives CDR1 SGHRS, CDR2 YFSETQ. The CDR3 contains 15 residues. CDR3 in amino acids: CASSLLGQTLGEQYF. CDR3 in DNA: TGCGCCAGCAGCCTACTAGGACAGACTCTGGGCGAGCAGTACTTC.

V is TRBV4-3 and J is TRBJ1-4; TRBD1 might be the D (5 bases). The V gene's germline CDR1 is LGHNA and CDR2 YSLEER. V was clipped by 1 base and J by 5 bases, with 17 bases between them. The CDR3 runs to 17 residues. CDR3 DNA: TGCGCCAGCAGCCAAGTGGCCGGGGGTGTGGGGAATGAAAAACTGTTTTTT. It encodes CASSQVAGGVGNEKLFF.

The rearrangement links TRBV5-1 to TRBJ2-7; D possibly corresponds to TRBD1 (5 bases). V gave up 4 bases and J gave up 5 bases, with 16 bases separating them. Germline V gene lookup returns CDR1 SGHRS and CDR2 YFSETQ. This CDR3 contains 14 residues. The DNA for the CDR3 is TGCGCCAGCAGCCCCGGCAGGGTTGGGAACGAGCAGTACTTC. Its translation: CASSPGRVGNEQYF.